The 3 T cell receptor beta chains below come from one sample, sequenced in a study of cytomegalovirus exposure and HLA in healthy donors. Vbeta (60) and Jbeta (13) primers were used in the PCR. Method: immunoSEQ multiplex PCR; TCRdb's copy keeps in-frame clones and lacks some. The sample includes approximately 86,000 clones, roughly 80% seen only once; the top ten take around 2.9%. The specimen was PBMCs. The source is a man aged 35-49 years in good health and CMV-seronegative.

The chain combines TRBV6-1 with TRBJ1-1; TRBD1 aligns across 7 bases. The germline V gene encodes CDR1 MNHNS and CDR2 SASEGT. This CDR3 has 15 residues. V trimming: 7 bases; J trimming: 4 bases; junction bases outside the gene matches: 12. This CDR3 is CASIRGRGGVTEAFF. The CDR3, as DNA: TGTGCCAGCATTCGTGGGAGAGGGGGCGTCACTGAAGCTTTCTTT.

The CDR3 bases are TGTGCCAGCAGTCTCGGTGGCGAGCAGTACTTC. As protein: CASSLGGEQYF. This chain links TRBV6-5 with TRBJ2-7; D gene uncertain. The CDR3 spans 11 residues. The germline V gene has CDR1 MNHEY and CDR2 SVGAGI. The V end lost 5 bases, the J end lost 6 bases, and 8 bases lay between the germline ends.

The V call is TRBV7-2, the J call TRBJ1-3; D call uncertain. V lost 3 bases to trimming and J lost 7 bases, with 13 bases between them. Per germline, CDR1 SGHTA and CDR2 FQGNSA. CDR3 length: 14 amino acids. The CDR3 is CASSFRTQKNTIYF. The CDR3 DNA follows: TGTGCCAGCAGCTTTAGGACTCAGAAGAACACCATATATTTT.